Detailed here is one T cell receptor beta chain. J gave up 1 base and V 3 bases, and 5 bases lay outside the gene matches. The CDR3 contains 17 residues. Germline loops: CDR1 SGHTA, CDR2 FQGTGA. Via MiXCR, TCRdb re-called the RT-PCR reads, giving one row per CDR3 protein. This sample has hundreds of thousands of distinct CDR3 sequences, with about 14% found just once. The V gene is TRBV7-3, the J gene TRBJ2-2; TRBD2 agrees at 10 bases. This TCR came from a female donor in good health, serving as a healthy control. Sample: memory CD4+ T cells from blood. The CDR3 nucleotides are TGTGCCAGCAGCTTTTCGCTAGCGGGGGAGAACACCGGGGAGCTGTTTTTT. This encodes CASSFSLAGENTGELFF.